Listed below are T cell receptor beta chains from one sample, sequenced in a study of shared clonotypes between healthy human individuals. Clones were read by immunoSEQ multiplex PCR, and TCRdb kept only the in-frame ones, dropping some. The profile shows about 500,000 clones, 75% to 80% of them singletons. Sequences were obtained from PBMCs. These receptors were collected from a woman in her thirties or forties in good health. Some clones in this sample may be carry-over from other donors' samples. CDR3s include the opening cysteine and the closing phenylalanine or tryptophan. D genes are given only for firm matches. Clone size, where shown, is once, few, many, or a class for clones that have expanded.

TRBD2	TRBV25-1	TRBJ2-5	.	TGCGCCAGCAGTACCCGCCCCCCGACTAGCTCCCAAGAGACCCAGTACTTC	CASSTRPPTSSQETQYF
.	TRBV6-5	TRBJ2-7	.	TGTGCCAGCAGCGCCCAGGGTCCCCCCTACGAGCAGTACTTC	CASSAQGPPYEQYF
TRBD1	TRBV28	TRBJ1-1	many	TGTGCCAGCCCACCCAGGGACAGGGGTCTTAACACTGAAGCTTTCTTT	CASPPRDRGLNTEAFF
TRBD1	TRBV6-1	TRBJ1-4	.	TGTGCCAGCGGCTCAGGGGGGTCGGATGAAAAACTGTTTTTT	CASGSGGSDEKLFF
.	TRBV5-1	TRBJ2-7	.	TGCGCCAGCAGCCACGACTGGGGCCACGAGCAGTACTTC	CASSHDWGHEQYF
.	TRBV9	TRBJ2-1	many	TGTGCCAGCAGCCCGACAGTAAGCTCCTACAATGAGCAGTTCTTC	CASSPTVSSYNEQFF
.	TRBV15	TRBJ2-3	.	TGTGCCACCAGCAGGACGAACCCCACAGATACGCAGTATTTT	CATSRTNPTDTQYF
.	TRBV28	TRBJ1-2	.	TGTGCCAGCAGTTTCCGGGGGGCGAGTTCTGGCTACACCTTC	CASSFRGASSGYTF
.	TRBV28	TRBJ2-2	.	TGTGCCAGCAGCCAAATAAGCACCGGGGAGCTGTTTTTT	CASSQISTGELFF
.	TRBV11-2	TRBJ2-1	.	TGTGCCAGCAGCTTAAACAGGGTCGGTGAGCAGTTCTTC	CASSLNRVGEQFF
.	TRBV4-2	TRBJ2-7	few	TGTGCCAGCAGCCAAGTAACAGACGGCGGCGGCTCCTACGAGCAGTACTTC	CASSQVTDGGGSYEQYF
.	TRBV29-1	TRBJ2-2	.	TGCAGCGGAGGGAGGGGGCTCAATACCGGGGAGCTGTTTTTT	CSGGRGLNTGELFF
TRBD2	TRBV11-2	TRBJ2-1	once	TGTGCCAGCAGAAATTTGGCGGGAGGGGACAATGAGCAGTTCTTC	CASRNLAGGDNEQFF
.	TRBV6-5	TRBJ2-5	.	TGTGCCAGCAGCTCCGCGGCTGGCAGAGAGACCCAGTACTTC	CASSSAAGRETQYF
.	TRBV11-2	TRBJ1-2	few	TGTGCCAGCAGCCCGGGACGGCTCTATGGCTACACCTTC	CASSPGRLYGYTF
.	TRBV6-5	TRBJ1-1	.	TGTGCCAGCGACGTGGGCACTGAAGCTTTCTTT	CASDVGTEAFF
.	TRBV27	TRBJ2-7	.	TGTGCCAGCAGTCCTAAGAGGATCTTCTACGAGCAGTACTTC	CASSPKRIFYEQYF
.	TRBV27	TRBJ2-1	.	TGTGCCAGCAGTTTAGCCGTCCCCCTGCGGAATGAGCAGTTCTTC	CASSLAVPLRNEQFF
.	TRBV7-2	TRBJ2-7	.	TGTGCCAGCAGCTTAGCGCATACTTCCTACGAGCAGTACTTC	CASSLAHTSYEQYF
TRBD1	TRBV7-3	TRBJ2-1	.	TGTGCCAGCAGCTTAATCATTTTTGGACAGGGGAACAATGAGCAGTTCTTC	CASSLIIFGQGNNEQFF